This is a list of T cell receptor beta chains from one sample in a study of long-term antiretroviral therapy in people with HIV. Clones were sequenced by immunoSEQ multiplex PCR, and TCRdb holds only the in-frame ones, with some missing. The sample consists of about 17,000 clones, 79% of them appearing once. The source material was unsorted PBMCs, sampled at the start of antiretroviral therapy. The receptors stem from a man under 40 with HIV. CDR3s include the opening cysteine and the closing phenylalanine or tryptophan. The order of the fields is V gene, CDR3 length, CDR3 protein.

V gene: TRBV18; CDR3 length: 14; CDR3 protein: CASSPGQDTGELFF
V gene: TRBV4-3; CDR3 length: 15; CDR3 protein: CASSQDSGLYNEQFF
V gene: TRBV7-9; CDR3 length: 13; CDR3 protein: CASRGPENTEAFF
V gene: TRBV9; CDR3 length: 16; CDR3 protein: CASSVAMAGNTGELFF
V gene: TRBV6-5; CDR3 length: 16; CDR3 protein: CASSLPQSSPNTEAFF
V gene: TRBV10-3; CDR3 length: 14; CDR3 protein: CAIRDSSPNQPQHF
V gene: TRBV12-5; CDR3 length: 13; CDR3 protein: CASGQGTGAGAFF
V gene: TRBV30; CDR3 length: 14; CDR3 protein: CAWSGGFRQETQYF
V gene: TRBV19; CDR3 length: 14; CDR3 protein: CASSSGTGGYEQYF
V gene: TRBV27; CDR3 length: 15; CDR3 protein: CASSRGLGSGYGYTF
V gene: TRBV28; CDR3 length: 15; CDR3 protein: CASSFQTAPNEKLFF
V gene: TRBV25-1; CDR3 length: 13; CDR3 protein: CAIGDTNTGELFF
V gene: TRBV5-5; CDR3 length: 13; CDR3 protein: CASSPGTLNGYTF
V gene: TRBV27; CDR3 length: 15; CDR3 protein: CASSLTTGTGGGYTF
V gene: TRBV28; CDR3 length: 11; CDR3 protein: CASSLDQSAFF
V gene: TRBV6-5; CDR3 length: 14; CDR3 protein: CASSYGAGQETQYF
V gene: TRBV5-6; CDR3 length: 13; CDR3 protein: CASSLGFGTEAFF
V gene: TRBV15; CDR3 length: 13; CDR3 protein: CATSHRTNTEAFF
V gene: TRBV28; CDR3 length: 15; CDR3 protein: CASSLRQGITGELFF
V gene: TRBV6-5; CDR3 length: 16; CDR3 protein: CASSLKGPISGNTIYF
V gene: TRBV27; CDR3 length: 12; CDR3 protein: CASRSGRDIWFF
V gene: TRBV18; CDR3 length: 15; CDR3 protein: CASSPQGREFDEQYF
V gene: TRBV10-3; CDR3 length: 14; CDR3 protein: CAADTGDSNQPQHF
V gene: TRBV5-1; CDR3 length: 15; CDR3 protein: CASSLAYSRQETQYF
V gene: TRBV7-8; CDR3 length: 12; CDR3 protein: CASSLELRTQYF
V gene: TRBV18; CDR3 length: 16; CDR3 protein: CASSTPGQGRNSPLHF
V gene: TRBV6-1; CDR3 length: 13; CDR3 protein: CASSEAGHQPQHF
V gene: TRBV6-5; CDR3 length: 14; CDR3 protein: CASSYIQGHNEQFF
V gene: TRBV5-8; CDR3 length: 15; CDR3 protein: CASSLEAGGSNEQFF
V gene: TRBV19; CDR3 length: 16; CDR3 protein: CASSIEGGGRYNEQFF
V gene: TRBV27; CDR3 length: 16; CDR3 protein: CASSPILAGDYNEQFF
V gene: TRBV5-4; CDR3 length: 14; CDR3 protein: CASSLRTQQETQYF
V gene: TRBV5-5; CDR3 length: 15; CDR3 protein: CASSRTGQGANGYTF
V gene: TRBV10-1; CDR3 length: 15; CDR3 protein: CASSEGLRSSYEQYF
V gene: TRBV9; CDR3 length: 13; CDR3 protein: CASSVDSGNEQFF
V gene: TRBV11-2; CDR3 length: 19; CDR3 protein: CASSPPVGTPGLGTYEQYF
V gene: TRBV5-1; CDR3 length: 13; CDR3 protein: CASGEGGTRASTF
V gene: TRBV7-8; CDR3 length: 15; CDR3 protein: CASSLTRGIGDEQYF
V gene: TRBV9; CDR3 length: 13; CDR3 protein: CASSAISTDTQYF
V gene: TRBV7-6; CDR3 length: 15; CDR3 protein: CASSLGQGKFVEQYF
V gene: TRBV5-4; CDR3 length: 17; CDR3 protein: CASSSRAGGGNTGELFF
V gene: TRBV10-3; CDR3 length: 18; CDR3 protein: CAIKPRLKGTSRTYEQYF
V gene: TRBV27; CDR3 length: 16; CDR3 protein: CASSPREGGGADTQYF
V gene: TRBV30; CDR3 length: 13; CDR3 protein: CAWSVRLNTEAFF
V gene: TRBV5-1; CDR3 length: 18; CDR3 protein: CASSSLAGVSFGTDTQYF
V gene: TRBV7-2; CDR3 length: 16; CDR3 protein: CASTDDEGRGAYEQYF
V gene: TRBV6-6; CDR3 length: 15; CDR3 protein: CASSYLGPTHGELFF
V gene: TRBV7-2; CDR3 length: 16; CDR3 protein: CASSWGTSGSYNEQFF
V gene: TRBV7-9; CDR3 length: 15; CDR3 protein: CASSGGQGEGTEAFF